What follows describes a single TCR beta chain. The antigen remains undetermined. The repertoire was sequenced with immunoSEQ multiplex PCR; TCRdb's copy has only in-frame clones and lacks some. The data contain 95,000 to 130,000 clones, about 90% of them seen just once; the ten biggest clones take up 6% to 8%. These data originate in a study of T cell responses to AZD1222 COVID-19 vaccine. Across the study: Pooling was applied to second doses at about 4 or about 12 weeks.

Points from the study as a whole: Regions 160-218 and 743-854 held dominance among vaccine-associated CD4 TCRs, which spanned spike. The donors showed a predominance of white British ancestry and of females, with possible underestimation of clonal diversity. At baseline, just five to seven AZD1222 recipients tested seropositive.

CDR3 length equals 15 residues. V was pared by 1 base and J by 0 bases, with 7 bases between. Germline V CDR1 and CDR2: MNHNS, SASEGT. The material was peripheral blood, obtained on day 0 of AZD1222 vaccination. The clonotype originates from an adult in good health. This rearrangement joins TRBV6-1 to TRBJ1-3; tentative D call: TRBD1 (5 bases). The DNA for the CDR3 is TGTGCCAGCAGTGAAGGGGGGAGCTCTGGAAACACCATATATTTT. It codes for CASSEGGSSGNTIYF.